The 14 T cell receptor beta chains below come from one sample, sequenced in a study of blood T cell repertoires in COVID-19. Generated by immunoSEQ multiplex PCR, the TCRdb table keeps only in-frame clones and is missing some. The data show 120,000 or so clones, with 76% seen just once and 3.8% held by the top ten. The material sequenced was peripheral blood. The receptors derive from a woman of 80 years or more with acute or convalescent COVID-19.

The chain couples TRBV2 to TRBJ2-7, with D tentatively TRBD2 (5 bases). This CDR3 is 12 amino acids long. The germline V gene has CDR1 SNHLY and CDR2 FYNNEI. V dropped 6 bases and J dropped 7 bases, with 13 bases sitting between them. The CDR3 nucleotides read TGTGCCAGCAGGCCCGGGGTCTTGGAGCAGTACTTC. It translates to CASRPGVLEQYF.

The chain joins TRBV5-1 to TRBJ2-5; D gene uncertain. The V gene's germline CDR1 is SGHRS and CDR2 YFSETQ. The V end was cut by 5 bases, the J end by 2 bases, with 16 bases between. This CDR3 spans 15 amino acids. The CDR3 region is CASSSLGDGQETQYF. CDR3 nucleotide sequence: TGCGCCAGCAGTAGCCTTGGAGACGGGCAAGAGACCCAGTACTTC.

The V and J genes are TRBV28 and TRBJ1-5; the D gene is possibly TRBD1 (5 bases). Trimming shortened V by 2 bases and J by 6 bases, and 17 bases separated the two germline ends. Germline V gives CDR1 MDHEN, CDR2 SYDVKM. The CDR3 loop spans 16 amino acids. The CDR3 loop is CASSLPLGRGSQPQHF. CDR3 DNA sequence: TGTGCCAGCAGTTTACCCCTGGGGAGGGGTTCTCAGCCCCAGCATTTT.

The V and J genes are TRBV5-4 and TRBJ2-7; 9 bases are a match to TRBD1. Germline V CDR1 and CDR2: SGHNT, YYREEE (reference sequence). The CDR3 has 12 residues. V lost 6 bases to trimming and J lost 6 bases; unmatched junction nucleotides: 4. The CDR3 is CASTDRGSEQYF. For the CDR3, the DNA is TGTGCCAGCACGGACAGGGGATCCGAGCAGTACTTC.

This clone has just one count. The chain recombines TRBV18 with TRBJ2-7; D perhaps matches TRBD2 (5 bases). This CDR3 is 14 amino acids long. CDR1 KGHSH and CDR2 LQKENI come from the germline V gene. V lost 1 base and J 6 bases, leaving 13 bases between the germline ends. The CDR3 sequence is CASSPLEDLGEQYF. CDR3 in DNA: TGTGCCAGCTCACCACTGGAGGATCTGGGCGAGCAGTACTTC.

A few counts support this clone. The V call is TRBV4-2, the J call TRBJ2-7; a weak D match, TRBD2 (6 bases). Germline loops: CDR1 LGHNA, CDR2 YNFKEQ. V lost 0 bases, J lost 5 bases, and 20 bases lay in between. CDR3 length: 17 amino acids. The CDR3 protein is CASSQDPGQRTINEQYF. CDR3 sequence (DNA): TGTGCCAGCAGCCAAGATCCAGGGCAGCGGACTATCAACGAGCAGTACTTC.

This clone was seen only once. This chain connects TRBV5-1 to TRBJ2-3; 8 bases line up with TRBD1. Germline V CDR1 and CDR2: SGHRS, YFSETQ. This CDR3 contains 16 residues. The V gene end was trimmed by 0 bases and the J gene end by 1 base; junction bases not matched to a gene: 4. The CDR3 spells CASSLGTGLGTDTQYF. CDR3 bases: TGCGCCAGCAGCTTGGGGACAGGGTTGGGCACAGATACGCAGTATTTT.

The rearrangement links TRBV5-1 to TRBJ2-5, with 10 bases that match TRBD2. There are 15 residues in the CDR3. Trimming at V came to 0 bases and at J to 5 bases, leaving 4 bases not matched to a gene. Germline V lookup: CDR1 SGHRS, CDR2 YFSETQ. DNA for the CDR3: TGCGCCAGCAGCTTGGAACTAGCGGGAATGGAGACCCAGTACTTC. Protein sequence: CASSLELAGMETQYF.

The genes are TRBV30 and TRBJ1-1, with D possibly matching TRBD1 (6 bases). The CDR3 totals 15 residues. In germline, CDR1 is GTSNPN, CDR2 SVGIG (reference sequence). V was trimmed by 0 bases and J by 4 bases, leaving 15 bases between them. The DNA for the CDR3 is TGTGCCTGGAGTGTAGTCCCGGGGGGGGCCACTGAAGCTTTCTTT. Its protein is CAWSVVPGGATEAFF.

The chain is built from TRBV7-8 and TRBJ1-5, with unresolved D. V was clipped by 2 bases and J by 9 bases, with 11 bases between them. Germline CDR1 SGHVS, CDR2 FQNEAQ. The CDR3 consists of 13 residues. The CDR3 is CASSLSEARPQHF. DNA of the CDR3: TGTGCCAGCAGCTTATCAGAAGCGAGGCCCCAGCATTTT.

The V and J genes are TRBV7-8 and TRBJ1-6, with D tentatively TRBD1 (5 bases). The CDR3 length is 15 residues. The germline V gene has CDR1 SGHVS and CDR2 FQNEAQ. V was shortened by 0 bases and J by 10 bases, with 13 bases between the two germline ends. The CDR3 sequence: CASSLAPGSESPLHF. DNA for the CDR3: TGTGCCAGCAGCTTAGCGCCAGGGTCTGAGTCACCCCTCCACTTT.

The chain links TRBV4-1 to TRBJ2-3; no firm D call. The germline CDR1 and CDR2 sequences are MGHRA and YSYEKL. Trimming stripped 0 bases from V and 2 bases from J, with 9 bases between. This CDR3 has 15 amino acids. CDR3 loop: CASSQDRHTTDTQYF. In DNA form, the CDR3 reads TGCGCCAGCAGCCAAGATCGTCACACCACAGATACGCAGTATTTT.

The chain carries TRBV4-2 and TRBJ2-1; 12 nucleotides agree with TRBD2. CDR1 and CDR2 (germline): LGHNA, YNFKEQ. This CDR3 contains 16 residues. V lost 4 bases, J lost 2 bases, and 3 bases stayed unmatched. The CDR3 DNA is TGTGCCAGCAGCCTGCGGACTAGCGGGACCTACAATGAGCAGTTCTTC. Protein: CASSLRTSGTYNEQFF.

The rearrangement links TRBV27 to TRBJ2-7, with 8 bases matching TRBD1. Germline CDR1 MNHEY, CDR2 SMNVEV (reference sequence). The CDR3 contains 15 residues. The J segment lost 3 bases and the V segment lost 6 bases, leaving 10 bases of the junction unmatched. The CDR3 spells CASRPDRVIFYEQYF. CDR3 in DNA: TGTGCCAGCAGACCGGACAGGGTAATCTTCTACGAGCAGTACTTC.